Following are 18 T cell receptor beta chains from one sample sequenced in a study of T cells and copy number aberrations in small-cell lung cancer. The assay was immunoSEQ multiplex PCR, and TCRdb's table has in-frame clones only and misses some. The sample has 2,500 to 3,500 clones, approximately 90% seen once; the top ten hold just over 4.5%. Sequenced: normal tissue next to the tumor. These receptors all stem from a man between 50 and 59 years old with small cell lung cancer.

The chain's CDR3 is CASSLAQRDGYTF. The DNA for the CDR3 is TGTGCCAGCAGCTTAGCGCAGCGAGATGGCTACACCTTC. This chain connects TRBV7-9 to TRBJ1-2; D is uncertain. Germline CDR1 is SEHNR and CDR2 is FQNEAQ (reference sequence). This CDR3 comprises 13 residues. V lost 0 bases, J lost 6 bases, and 8 bases lay in between.

The genes are TRBV18 and TRBJ1-5; a possible D gene is TRBD1 (6 bases). V was clipped by 1 base and J by 7 bases, with 11 bases between them. CDR1 and CDR2 (germline): KGHSH, LQKENI. This CDR3 is 14 amino acids long. The DNA of the CDR3 is TGTGCCAGCTCACCACGGGGGGCGAGACAGCCCCAGCATTTT. Amino acids: CASSPRGARQPQHF.

V is TRBV19 and J is TRBJ2-2; D is perhaps TRBD2 (6 bases). The CDR3 has 18 residues. Trimming pared 1 base from V and 0 bases from J, leaving 15 bases between. CDR1 is LNHDA, CDR2 SQIVND, per germline (reference sequence). CDR3 amino acids: CASSIAPQRAANTGELFF. CDR3 sequence (DNA): TGTGCCAGTAGTATAGCCCCCCAGCGGGCGGCGAACACCGGGGAGCTGTTTTTT. Complete variable domain (other parts from reference TRBV19 and TRBJ2-2): DGGITQSPKYLFRKEGQNVTLSCEQNLNHDAMYWYRQDPGQGLRLIYYSQIVNDFQKGDIAEGYSVSREKKESFPLTVTSAQKNPTAFYLCASSIAPQRAANTGELFFGEGSRLTVL.

The chain recombines TRBV27 with TRBJ2-7, with D maybe TRBD1 (6 bases). This CDR3 comprises 15 residues. With 6 bases removed from V and 5 bases from J, the gap between germline ends came to 20 bases. Germline CDR1 MNHEY, CDR2 SMNVEV (reference sequence). The CDR3 DNA is TGTGCCAGCAGCCAGAAACAGGGCTCCTTTGACGAGCAGTACTTC. Translated, it gives CASSQKQGSFDEQYF.

A word on this clone: The same CDR3 also results from other DNA sequences found in this sample. V and J are TRBV27 and TRBJ2-5; 7 bases are shared with TRBD2. Germline V CDR1 and CDR2: MNHEY, SMNVEV (reference sequence). Losses at the gene ends were 1 base for V and 5 bases for J; bases not matched to a gene: 1. This CDR3 has 13 residues. The CDR3 nucleotides read TGTGCCAGCAGTTTATGGGGGGGGGAGACCCAGTACTTC. This encodes CASSLWGGETQYF.

The chain is built from TRBV2 and TRBJ1-5, with D unclear. Trimming pared 6 bases from V and 0 bases from J, leaving 12 bases between. The CDR3 length is 15 residues. The germline V gene has CDR1 SNHLY and CDR2 FYNNEI. CDR3 bases: TGTGCCAGCAGCCCTTCCGGGAGTAGCAATCAGCCCCAGCATTTT. This translates into CASSPSGSSNQPQHF.

This chain links TRBV5-1 with TRBJ2-5; 13 bases are a match to TRBD2. CDR1 and CDR2 (germline): SGHRS, YFSETQ. Trimming at V came to 1 base and at J to 5 bases, leaving 5 bases not matched to a gene. The CDR3 extends over 16 amino acids. The CDR3 is CASSLTSGGVRETQYF. Written as DNA, the CDR3 is TGCGCCAGCAGCTTGACTAGCGGGGGGGTACGGGAGACCCAGTACTTC.

The chain couples TRBV29-1 to TRBJ1-1; no definite D call. V shed 7 bases and J shed 4 bases, with 16 bases lying between them. CDR1 and CDR2 from the germline V gene are SQVTM and ANQGSEA. This CDR3 is 13 amino acids long. The CDR3 DNA follows: TGCAGCGCTCGGACGGTTTTTGGCACTGAAGCTTTCTTT. Translating it yields CSARTVFGTEAFF.

This clone showed up just a few times. J is TRBJ1-1 and V is TRBV4-3; D not resolved. V shed 6 bases and J shed 4 bases, with 12 bases lying between them. Germline CDR1 and CDR2: LGHNA and YSLEER. The CDR3 extends over 13 amino acids. CDR3 in DNA: TGCGCCAGCAGTCAGTCGGTCGGCACTGAAGCTTTCTTT. This codes for CASSQSVGTEAFF.

The chain links TRBV2 to TRBJ2-2; TRBD2 aligns across 9 bases. Germline V gene sequence: CDR1 SNHLY, CDR2 FYNNEI. The CDR3 has 15 residues. V trimming: 6 bases; J trimming: 3 bases; junction bases outside the gene matches: 5. CDR3 loop: CASRASGAYTGELFF. The CDR3 nucleotides are TGTGCCAGCAGAGCTAGCGGGGCCTACACCGGGGAGCTGTTTTTT. Full variable domain (outside the CDR3, taken from reference TRBV2 and TRBJ2-2): EPEVTQTPSHQVTQMGQEVILRCVPISNHLYFYWYRQILGQKVEFLVSFYNNEISEKSEIFDDQFSVERPDGSNFTLKIRSTKLEDSAMYFCASRASGAYTGELFFGEGSRLTVL.

The genes are TRBV6-1 and TRBJ2-7, with 8 bases identical to TRBD2. There are 16 residues in the CDR3. Germline V gene sequence: CDR1 MNHNS, CDR2 SASEGT. J lost 0 bases, V lost 4 bases, and 8 bases had no gene match. The CDR3 region is CASSGERERSSYEQYF. In nucleotides, the CDR3 is TGTGCCAGCAGTGGGGAGCGGGAGCGTAGCTCCTACGAGCAGTACTTC.

This chain links TRBV7-3 with TRBJ1-6; 7 positions match TRBD1. V lost 5 bases, J lost 9 bases, and 7 bases stayed unmatched. Germline CDR1 SGHTA, CDR2 FQGTGA. The CDR3 contains 14 residues. Here the CDR3 DNA reads TGTGCCAGCAGCAAGACAGGGACGGGTTCACCCCTCCACTTT. Encoded protein: CASSKTGTGSPLHF.

The chain combines TRBV7-2 with TRBJ2-5; 10 bases match TRBD2. The CDR3 covers 15 residues. CDR1 and CDR2 (germline): SGHTA, FQGNSA. After removal of 1 base from V and 4 bases from J, the junction contained 3 bases not matched to a gene. CDR3 in amino acids: CASSLVRTSGETQYF. The CDR3 nucleotides are TGTGCCAGCAGCTTAGTTCGGACTAGCGGAGAGACCCAGTACTTC.

The chain employs TRBV15 and TRBJ2-5, with unresolved D. The CDR3 loop spans 13 amino acids. V was trimmed by 1 base and J by 2 bases, leaving 5 bases between them. Germline V CDR1 and CDR2: LNHNV, YYDKDF (reference sequence). CDR3: CATSRVQQETQYF. CDR3 bases: TGTGCCACCAGCAGAGTTCAGCAAGAGACCCAGTACTTC.

V is TRBV7-3 and J is TRBJ2-5; D is ambiguous. V dropped 5 bases and J dropped 4 bases, with 14 bases sitting between them. The CDR3 is 14 residues long. From germline, CDR1 is SGHTA and CDR2 FQGTGA. Written as DNA, the CDR3 is TGTGCCAGCAGCCCCACCCCAGCGTCAGAGACCCAGTACTTC. It is translated as CASSPTPASETQYF.

The genes are TRBV2 and TRBJ1-1; D is ambiguous. This CDR3 is 13 amino acids long. The V end was cut by 8 bases, the J end by 4 bases, with 14 bases between. Germline V lookup: CDR1 SNHLY, CDR2 FYNNEI. CDR3 coding DNA: TGTGCCAGCGGGCCAAGGTGGGGCACTGAAGCTTTCTTT. Its translation is CASGPRWGTEAFF.

V is TRBV19 and J is TRBJ2-7, with D perhaps TRBD1 or TRBD2 (6 bases each). This CDR3 is built from 15 residues. Trimming left V 5 bases short and J 2 bases short, with 16 bases between. The V gene's germline CDR1 is LNHDA and CDR2 SQIVND (reference sequence). The CDR3 coding sequence is TGTGCCAGTAGTCCCCCCGGGGGCAACCCCTACGAGCAGTACTTC. Translation gives CASSPPGGNPYEQYF.

A word on this clone: Germline and junction disagree at one end, which may indicate a read error. This chain links TRBV29-1 with TRBJ1-2; TRBD1 agrees at 7 bases. The germline V gene has CDR1 SQVTM and CDR2 ANQGSEA. The CDR3 is 14 residues long. Written as DNA, the CDR3 is TGCAGCGTGGAAGAAGGGACAGATGACTATGGCTACACCTTC. It specifies CSVEEGTDDYGYTF.